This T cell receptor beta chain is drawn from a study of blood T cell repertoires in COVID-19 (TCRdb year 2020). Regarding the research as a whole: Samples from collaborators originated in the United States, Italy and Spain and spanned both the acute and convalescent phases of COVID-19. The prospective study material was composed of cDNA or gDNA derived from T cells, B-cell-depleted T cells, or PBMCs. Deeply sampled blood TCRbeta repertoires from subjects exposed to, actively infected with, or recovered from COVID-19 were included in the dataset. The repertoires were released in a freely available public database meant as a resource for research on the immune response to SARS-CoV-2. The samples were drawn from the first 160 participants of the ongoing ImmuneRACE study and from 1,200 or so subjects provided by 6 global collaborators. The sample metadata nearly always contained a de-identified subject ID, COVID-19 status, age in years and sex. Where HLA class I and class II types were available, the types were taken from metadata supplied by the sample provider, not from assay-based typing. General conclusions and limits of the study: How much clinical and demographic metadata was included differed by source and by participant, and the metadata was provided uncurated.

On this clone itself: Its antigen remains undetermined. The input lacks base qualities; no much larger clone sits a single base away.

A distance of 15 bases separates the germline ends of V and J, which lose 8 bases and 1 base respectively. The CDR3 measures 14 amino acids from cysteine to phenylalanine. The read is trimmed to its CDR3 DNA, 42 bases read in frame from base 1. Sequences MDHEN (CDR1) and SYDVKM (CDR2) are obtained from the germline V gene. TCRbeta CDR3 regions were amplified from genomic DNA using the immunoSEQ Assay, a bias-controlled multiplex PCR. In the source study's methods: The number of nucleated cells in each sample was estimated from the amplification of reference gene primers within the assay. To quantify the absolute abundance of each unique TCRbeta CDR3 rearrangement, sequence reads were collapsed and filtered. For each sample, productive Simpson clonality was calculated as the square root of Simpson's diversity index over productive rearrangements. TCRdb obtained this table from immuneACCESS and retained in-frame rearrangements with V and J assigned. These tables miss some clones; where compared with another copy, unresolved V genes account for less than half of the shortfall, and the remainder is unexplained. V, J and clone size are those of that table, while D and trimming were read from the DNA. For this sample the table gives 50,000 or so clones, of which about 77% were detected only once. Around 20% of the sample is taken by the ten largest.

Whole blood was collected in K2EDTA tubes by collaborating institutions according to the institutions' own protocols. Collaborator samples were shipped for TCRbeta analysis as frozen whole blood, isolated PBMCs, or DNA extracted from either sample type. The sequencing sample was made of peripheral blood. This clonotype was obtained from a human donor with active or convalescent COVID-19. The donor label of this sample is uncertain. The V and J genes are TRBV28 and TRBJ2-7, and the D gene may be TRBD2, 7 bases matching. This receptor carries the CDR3 CASARGGVSYEQYF. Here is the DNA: TGTGCCAGCGCCAGAGGGGGGGTTTCCTACGAGCAGTACTTC.